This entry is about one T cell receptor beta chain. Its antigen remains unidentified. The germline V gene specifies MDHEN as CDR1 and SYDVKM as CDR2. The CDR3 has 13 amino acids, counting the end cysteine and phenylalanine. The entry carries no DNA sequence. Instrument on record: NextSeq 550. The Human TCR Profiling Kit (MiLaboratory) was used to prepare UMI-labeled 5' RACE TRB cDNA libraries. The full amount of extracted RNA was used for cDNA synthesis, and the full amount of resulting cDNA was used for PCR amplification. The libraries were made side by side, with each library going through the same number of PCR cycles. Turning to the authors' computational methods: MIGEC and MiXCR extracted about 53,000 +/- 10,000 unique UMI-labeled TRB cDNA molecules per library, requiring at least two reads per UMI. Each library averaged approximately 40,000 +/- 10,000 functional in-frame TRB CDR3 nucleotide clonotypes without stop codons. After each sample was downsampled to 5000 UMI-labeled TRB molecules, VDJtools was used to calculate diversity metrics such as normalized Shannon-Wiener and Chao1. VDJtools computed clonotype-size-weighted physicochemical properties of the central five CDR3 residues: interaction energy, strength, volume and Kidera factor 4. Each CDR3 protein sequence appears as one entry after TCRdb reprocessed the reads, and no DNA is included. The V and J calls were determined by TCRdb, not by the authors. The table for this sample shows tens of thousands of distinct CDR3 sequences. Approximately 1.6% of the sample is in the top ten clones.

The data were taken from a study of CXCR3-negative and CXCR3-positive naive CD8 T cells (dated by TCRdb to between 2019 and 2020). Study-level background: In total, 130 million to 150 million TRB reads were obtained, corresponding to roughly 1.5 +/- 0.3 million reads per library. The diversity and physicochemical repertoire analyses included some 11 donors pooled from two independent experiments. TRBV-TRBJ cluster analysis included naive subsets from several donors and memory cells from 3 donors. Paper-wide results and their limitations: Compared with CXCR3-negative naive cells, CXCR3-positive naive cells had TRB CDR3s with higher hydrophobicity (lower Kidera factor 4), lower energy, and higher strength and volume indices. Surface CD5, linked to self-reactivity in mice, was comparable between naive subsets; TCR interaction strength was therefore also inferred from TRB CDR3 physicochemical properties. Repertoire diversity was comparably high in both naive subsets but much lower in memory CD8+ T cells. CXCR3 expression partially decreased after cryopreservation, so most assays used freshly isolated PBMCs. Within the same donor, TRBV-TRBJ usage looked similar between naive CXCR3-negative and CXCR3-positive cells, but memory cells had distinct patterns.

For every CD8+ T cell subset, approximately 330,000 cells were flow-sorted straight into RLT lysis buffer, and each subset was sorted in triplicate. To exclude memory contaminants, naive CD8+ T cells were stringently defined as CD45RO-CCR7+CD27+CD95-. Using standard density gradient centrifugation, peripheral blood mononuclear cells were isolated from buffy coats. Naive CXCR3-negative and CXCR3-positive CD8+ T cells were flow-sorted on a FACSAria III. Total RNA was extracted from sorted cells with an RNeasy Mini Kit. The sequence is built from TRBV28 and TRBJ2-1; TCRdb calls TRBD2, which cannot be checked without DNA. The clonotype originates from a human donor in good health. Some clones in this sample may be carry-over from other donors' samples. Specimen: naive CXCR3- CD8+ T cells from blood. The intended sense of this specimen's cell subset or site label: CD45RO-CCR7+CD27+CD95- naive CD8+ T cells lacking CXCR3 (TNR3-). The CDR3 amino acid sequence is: CASSHTSGNEQFF.